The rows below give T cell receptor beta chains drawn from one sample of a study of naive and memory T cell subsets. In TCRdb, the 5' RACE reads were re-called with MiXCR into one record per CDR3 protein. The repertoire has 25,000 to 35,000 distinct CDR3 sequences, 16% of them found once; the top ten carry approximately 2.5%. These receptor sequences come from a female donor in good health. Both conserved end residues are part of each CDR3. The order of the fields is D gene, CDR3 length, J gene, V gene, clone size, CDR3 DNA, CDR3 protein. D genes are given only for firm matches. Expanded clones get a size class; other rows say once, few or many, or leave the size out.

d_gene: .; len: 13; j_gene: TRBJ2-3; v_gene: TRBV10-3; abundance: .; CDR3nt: TGTGCCATCAGCGTCGACAGAACAGATACGCAGTATTTT; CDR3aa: CAISVDRTDTQYF
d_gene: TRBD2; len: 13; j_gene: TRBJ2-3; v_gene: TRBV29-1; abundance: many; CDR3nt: TGCAGCGGAACTAGCGGTAGCACAGATACGCAGTATTTT; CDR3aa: CSGTSGSTDTQYF
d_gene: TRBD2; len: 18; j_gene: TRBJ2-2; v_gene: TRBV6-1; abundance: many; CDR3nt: TGTGCCAGCATTAGAGACCGACTAGCGGGGGGTAGGACCGGGGAGCTGTTTTTT; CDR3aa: CASIRDRLAGGRTGELFF
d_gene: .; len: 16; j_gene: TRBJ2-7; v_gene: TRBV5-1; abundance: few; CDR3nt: TGCGCCAGCAGCTTGGTGGGAAAGGCAGCCACCTACGAGCAGTACTTC; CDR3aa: CASSLVGKAATYEQYF
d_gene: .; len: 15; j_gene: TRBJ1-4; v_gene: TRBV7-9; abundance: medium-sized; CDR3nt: TGTGCCAGCAGCTCACCGGGACCTCCTAATGAAAAACTGTTTTTT; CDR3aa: CASSSPGPPNEKLFF
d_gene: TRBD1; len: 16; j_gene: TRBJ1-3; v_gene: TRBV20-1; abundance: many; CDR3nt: TGCAGTGCTCAGGACAGGGTCGCCCTCTCTGGAAACACCATATATTTT; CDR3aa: CSAQDRVALSGNTIYF
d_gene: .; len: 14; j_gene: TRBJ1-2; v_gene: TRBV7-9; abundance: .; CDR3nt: TGTGCCAGCTCGCACACGGGGGAGAACTATGGCTACACCTTC; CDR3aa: CASSHTGENYGYTF
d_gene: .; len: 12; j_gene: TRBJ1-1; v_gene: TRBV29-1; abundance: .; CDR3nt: TGCAGCGTCGCCCCGGGGGGGGTAGAAGCTTTCTTT; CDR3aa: CSVAPGGVEAFF
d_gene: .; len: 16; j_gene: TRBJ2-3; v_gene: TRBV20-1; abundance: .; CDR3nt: TGCAGTGCTAGAGATCCGGAGGTGACAGGCACAGATACGCAGTATTTT; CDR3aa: CSARDPEVTGTDTQYF
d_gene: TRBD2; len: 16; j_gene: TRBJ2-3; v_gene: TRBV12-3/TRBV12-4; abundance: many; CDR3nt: TGTGCCAGCAGTCCCCTGGGACTAGCGGGGACAGATACGCAGTATTTT; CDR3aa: CASSPLGLAGTDTQYF
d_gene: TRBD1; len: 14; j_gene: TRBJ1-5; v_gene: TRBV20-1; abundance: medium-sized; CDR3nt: TGCAGTGCCAAGGACAGGGTGGACATGCAGCCCCAGCATTTT; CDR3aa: CSAKDRVDMQPQHF
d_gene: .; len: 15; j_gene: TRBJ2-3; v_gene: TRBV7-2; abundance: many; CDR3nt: TGTGCCAGCAGCCCTAGGCAGGGAGGCACAGATACGCAGTATTTT; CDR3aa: CASSPRQGGTDTQYF
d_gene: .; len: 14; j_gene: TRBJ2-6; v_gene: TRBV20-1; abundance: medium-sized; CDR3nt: TGCAGTGCTATTCTTGACTCTGGGGCCAACGTCCTGACTTTC; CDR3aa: CSAILDSGANVLTF
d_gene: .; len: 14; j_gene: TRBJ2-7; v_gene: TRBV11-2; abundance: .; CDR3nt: TGTGCCAGCGGCTTAGGGCTCATAGCCTACGAGCAGTACTTC; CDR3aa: CASGLGLIAYEQYF
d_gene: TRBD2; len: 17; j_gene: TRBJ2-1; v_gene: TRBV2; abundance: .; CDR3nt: TGTGCCAGCAGCGCAAGTAAAGGGCGGGGGGTGTCGAATGAGCAGTTCTTC; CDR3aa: CASSASKGRGVSNEQFF
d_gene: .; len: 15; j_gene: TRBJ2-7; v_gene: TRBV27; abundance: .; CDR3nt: TGTGCCAGCAGTGCGGCGGGGCAGGGCACCTACGAGCAGTACTTC; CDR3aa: CASSAAGQGTYEQYF
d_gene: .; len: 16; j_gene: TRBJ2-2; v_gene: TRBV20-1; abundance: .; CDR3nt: TGCAGTGCTAGAGATTCGGGAGTTGGGGGTTCCGGGGAGCTGTTTTTT; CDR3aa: CSARDSGVGGSGELFF
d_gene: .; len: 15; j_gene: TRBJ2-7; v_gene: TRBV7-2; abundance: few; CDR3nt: TGTGCCAGCAGCCAAGAGGGGGGTGGGGTCTACGAGCAGTACTTC; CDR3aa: CASSQEGGGVYEQYF
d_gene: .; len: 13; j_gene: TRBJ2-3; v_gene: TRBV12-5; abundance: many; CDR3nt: TGTGCTAGTGCCTTGGGGTTCGTGGATACGCAGTATTTT; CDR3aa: CASALGFVDTQYF
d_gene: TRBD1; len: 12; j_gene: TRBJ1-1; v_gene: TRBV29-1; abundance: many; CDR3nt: TGCAGCGTTGAAGCAGGGGGTGGTGAAGCTTTCTTT; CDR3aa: CSVEAGGGEAFF
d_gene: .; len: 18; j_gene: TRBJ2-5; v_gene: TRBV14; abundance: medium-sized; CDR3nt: TGTGCCAGCAGCCAAGAATTTAATCAGGTCGGGACACGAGAGACCCAGTACTTC; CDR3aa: CASSQEFNQVGTRETQYF
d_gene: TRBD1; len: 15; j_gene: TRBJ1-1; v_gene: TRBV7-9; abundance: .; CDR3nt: TGTGCCAGCAGCTTACCTCAGGGGGCAGGGACTGAAGCTTTCTTT; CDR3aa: CASSLPQGAGTEAFF
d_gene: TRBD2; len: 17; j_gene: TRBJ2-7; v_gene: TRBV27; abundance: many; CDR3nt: TGTGCCAGCAGCGATCGACCACCGGGACTAGCTATCTACGAGCAGTACTTC; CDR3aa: CASSDRPPGLAIYEQYF
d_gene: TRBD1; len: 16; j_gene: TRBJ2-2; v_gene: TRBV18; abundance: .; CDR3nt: TGTGCCAGCTCACCGACAGGGGGCCGGAACACCGGGGAGCTGTTTTTT; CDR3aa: CASSPTGGRNTGELFF
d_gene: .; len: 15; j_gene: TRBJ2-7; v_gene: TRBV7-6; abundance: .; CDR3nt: TGTGCCAGCAGCTTAGGAGGGCAGGCTGGCTACGAGCAGTACTTC; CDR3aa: CASSLGGQAGYEQYF
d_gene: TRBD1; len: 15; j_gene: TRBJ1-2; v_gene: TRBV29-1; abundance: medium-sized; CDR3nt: TGCAGCGCCGCCGGGACAGGGGCGAACTTATATGGCTACACCTTC; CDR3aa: CSAAGTGANLYGYTF
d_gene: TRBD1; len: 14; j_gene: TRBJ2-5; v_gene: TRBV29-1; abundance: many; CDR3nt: TGCAGCGTTGCGGAGACAGGGTTTACTGAGACCCAGTACTTC; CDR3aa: CSVAETGFTETQYF